This T cell receptor beta chain was retrieved from a study of identical twins. The CDR3 sequence is 14 residues long. Deletions cut 1 base from V and 3 bases from J, with 7 bases between. This clonotype was detected a few times. Everyone who donated was a healthy Caucasian. A universal primer site was added by template switching, and unique molecular identifiers were carried by the cDNA. Using its own MiXCR run on the 5' RACE reads, TCRdb lists one record per CDR3 protein. The repertoire includes 1.5 million to 2 million distinct CDR3 sequences, roughly 35% of them detected once, and about 0.27% sits in the top ten.

The sequencing input was cord blood. This TCR was sampled from a newborn girl in good health. This chain uses TRBV12-3 or TRBV12-4 with TRBJ2-1, with D unclear. CDR3 loop: CASSLETFYNEQFF. CDR3 sequence (DNA): TGTGCCAGCAGTTTAGAAACCTTCTACAATGAGCAGTTCTTC.